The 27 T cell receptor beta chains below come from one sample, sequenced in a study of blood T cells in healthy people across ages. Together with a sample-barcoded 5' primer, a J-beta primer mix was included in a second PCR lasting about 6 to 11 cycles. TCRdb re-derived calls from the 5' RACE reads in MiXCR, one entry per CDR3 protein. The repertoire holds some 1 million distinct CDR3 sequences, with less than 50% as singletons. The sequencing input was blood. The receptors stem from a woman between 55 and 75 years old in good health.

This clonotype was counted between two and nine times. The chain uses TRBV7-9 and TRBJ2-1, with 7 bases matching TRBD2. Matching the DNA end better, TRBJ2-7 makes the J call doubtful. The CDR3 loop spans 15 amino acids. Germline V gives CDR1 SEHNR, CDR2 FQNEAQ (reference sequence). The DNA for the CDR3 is TGTGCCAGCAGCCCACCGGAGGCGCGGGAGCACGAGCAGTACTTC. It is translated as CASSPPEAREHEQYF.

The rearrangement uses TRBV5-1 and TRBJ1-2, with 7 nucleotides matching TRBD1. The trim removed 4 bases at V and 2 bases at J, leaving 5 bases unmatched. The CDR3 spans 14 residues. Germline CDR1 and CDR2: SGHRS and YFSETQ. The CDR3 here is CASSPDRWNYGYTF. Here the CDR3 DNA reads TGCGCCAGCAGCCCGGACAGGTGGAACTATGGCTACACCTTC.

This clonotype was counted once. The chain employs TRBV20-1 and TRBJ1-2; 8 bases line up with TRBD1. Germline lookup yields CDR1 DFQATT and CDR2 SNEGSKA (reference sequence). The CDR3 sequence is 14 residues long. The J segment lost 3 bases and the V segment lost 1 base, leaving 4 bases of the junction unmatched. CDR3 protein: CSARGRGLDYGYTF. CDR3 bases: TGCAGTGCTAGAGGCAGGGGGCTCGACTATGGCTACACCTTC.

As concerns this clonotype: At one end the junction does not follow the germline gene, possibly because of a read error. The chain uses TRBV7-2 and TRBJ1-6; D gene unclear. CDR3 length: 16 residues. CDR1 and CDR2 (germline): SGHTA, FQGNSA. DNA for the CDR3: TGTGCCAGCAGCTTATCGGGCGTTTACGGGGATTCACTCCTCCACTTT. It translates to CASSLSGVYGDSLLHF.

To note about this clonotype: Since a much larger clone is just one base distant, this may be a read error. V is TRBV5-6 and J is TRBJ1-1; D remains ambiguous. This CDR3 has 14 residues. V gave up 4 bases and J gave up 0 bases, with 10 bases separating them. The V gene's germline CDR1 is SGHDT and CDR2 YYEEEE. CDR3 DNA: TGTGCCAGCAGCGTGACACAACTGAACACTGAAGCTTTCTTT. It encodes CASSVTQLNTEAFF.

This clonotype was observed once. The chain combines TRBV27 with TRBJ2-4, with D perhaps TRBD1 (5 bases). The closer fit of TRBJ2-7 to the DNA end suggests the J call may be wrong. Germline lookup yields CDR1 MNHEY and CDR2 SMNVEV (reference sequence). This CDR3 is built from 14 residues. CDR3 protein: CASSSPRDSYEQYF. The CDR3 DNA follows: TGTGCCAGCAGTTCTCCTCGAGACAGCTACGAGCAGTACTTC.

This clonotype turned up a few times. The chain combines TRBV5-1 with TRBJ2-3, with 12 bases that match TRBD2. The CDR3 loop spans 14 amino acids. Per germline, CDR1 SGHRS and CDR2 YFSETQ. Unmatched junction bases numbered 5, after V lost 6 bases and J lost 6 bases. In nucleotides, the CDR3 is TGCGCCAGCACCTGGACTAGCGGGATGGATACGCAGTATTTT. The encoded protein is CASTWTSGMDTQYF.

Written as DNA, the CDR3 is TGTGCCAGCAGCCAAGAGAACAGCCAGTTAGCCGCCAAAAACATTCAGTACTTC. This sequence encodes CASSQENSQLAAKNIQYF. The chain employs TRBV3-1 and TRBJ2-4, with D uncertain. CDR1 and CDR2 (germline): LGHDT, YNNKEL (reference sequence). V was trimmed by 0 bases and J by 1 base, leaving 16 bases between them. The CDR3 has 18 residues.

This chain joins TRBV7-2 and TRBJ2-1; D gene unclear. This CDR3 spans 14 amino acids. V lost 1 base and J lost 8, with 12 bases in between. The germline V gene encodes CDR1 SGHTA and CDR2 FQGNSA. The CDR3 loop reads CASSLGWPWDEQFF. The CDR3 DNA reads TGTGCCAGCAGCTTAGGCTGGCCCTGGGATGAGCAGTTCTTC. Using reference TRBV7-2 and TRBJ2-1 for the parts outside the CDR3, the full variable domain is GAGVSQSPSNKVTEKGKDVELRCDPISGHTALYWYRQSLGQGLEFLIYFQGNSAPDKSGLPSDRFSAERTGGSVSTLTIQRTQQEDSAVYLCASSLGWPWDEQFFGPGTRLTVL.

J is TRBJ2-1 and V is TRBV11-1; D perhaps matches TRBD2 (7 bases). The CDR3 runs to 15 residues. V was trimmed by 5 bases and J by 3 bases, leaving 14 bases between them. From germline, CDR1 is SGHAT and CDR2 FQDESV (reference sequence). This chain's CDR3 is CASSPSGTYYNEQFF. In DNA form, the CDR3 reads TGTGCCAGCAGCCCGAGCGGGACATACTACAATGAGCAGTTCTTC. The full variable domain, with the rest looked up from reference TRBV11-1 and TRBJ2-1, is EAEVAQSPRYKITEKSQAVAFWCDPISGHATLYWYRQILGQGPELLVQFQDESVVDDSQLPKDRFSAERLKGVDSTLKIQPAELGDSAMYLCASSPSGTYYNEQFFGPGTRLTVL.

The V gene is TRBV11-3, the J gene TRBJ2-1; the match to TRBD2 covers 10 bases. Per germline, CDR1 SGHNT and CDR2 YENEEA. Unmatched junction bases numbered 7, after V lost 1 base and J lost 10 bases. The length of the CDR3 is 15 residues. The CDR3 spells CASSLGLAGVGEQFF. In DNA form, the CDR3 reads TGTGCCAGCAGCTTAGGCCTAGCGGGAGTAGGGGAGCAGTTCTTC.

The CDR3 region is CSAVRFDSYEQYF. CDR3 sequence (DNA): TGCAGCGCAGTCAGGTTCGACTCCTACGAGCAGTACTTC. The gene calls are TRBV20-1 and TRBJ2-7; D remains unclear. The V gene's germline CDR1 is DFQATT and CDR2 SNEGSKA (reference sequence). This CDR3 spans 13 amino acids.

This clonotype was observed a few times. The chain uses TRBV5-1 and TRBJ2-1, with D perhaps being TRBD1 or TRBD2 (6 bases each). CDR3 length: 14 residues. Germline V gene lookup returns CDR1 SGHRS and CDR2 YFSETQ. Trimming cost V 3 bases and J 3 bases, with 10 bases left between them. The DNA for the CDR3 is TGCGCCAGCAGCTGGGGGGCCGGCTACAATGAGCAGTTCTTC. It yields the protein CASSWGAGYNEQFF.

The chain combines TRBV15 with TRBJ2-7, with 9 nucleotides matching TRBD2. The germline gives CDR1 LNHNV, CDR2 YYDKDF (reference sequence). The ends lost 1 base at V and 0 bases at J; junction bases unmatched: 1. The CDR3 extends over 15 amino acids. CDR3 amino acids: CATSRGTSVSYEQYF. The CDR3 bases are TGTGCCACCAGCAGAGGGACTAGCGTCTCCTACGAGCAGTACTTC. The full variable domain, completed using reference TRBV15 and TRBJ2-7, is DAMVIQNPRYQVTQFGKPVTLSCSQTLNHNVMYWYQQKSSQAPKLLFHYYDKDFNNEADTPDNFQSRRPNTSFCFLDIRSPGLGDTAMYLCATSRGTSVSYEQYFGPGTRLTVT.

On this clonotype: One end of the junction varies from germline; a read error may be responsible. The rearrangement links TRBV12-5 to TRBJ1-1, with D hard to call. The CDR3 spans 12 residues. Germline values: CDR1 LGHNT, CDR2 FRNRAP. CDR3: CTSGLEVTEAFF. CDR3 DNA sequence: TGTACTAGTGGTTTGGAGGTCACTGAAGCTTTCTTT.

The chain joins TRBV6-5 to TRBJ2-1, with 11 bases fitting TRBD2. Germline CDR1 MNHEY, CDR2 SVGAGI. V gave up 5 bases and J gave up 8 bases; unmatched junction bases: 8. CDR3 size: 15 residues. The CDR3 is CASSSTSGSGDEQFF. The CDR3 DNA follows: TGTGCCAGCAGTAGTACTAGCGGGAGCGGGGATGAGCAGTTCTTC.

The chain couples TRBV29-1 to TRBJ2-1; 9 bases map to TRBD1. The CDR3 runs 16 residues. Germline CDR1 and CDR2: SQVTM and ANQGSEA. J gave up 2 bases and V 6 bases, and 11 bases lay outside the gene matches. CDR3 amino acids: CSVVGDRGITYNEQFF. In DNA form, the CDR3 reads TGCAGCGTCGTTGGAGACAGGGGGATTACCTACAATGAGCAGTTCTTC.

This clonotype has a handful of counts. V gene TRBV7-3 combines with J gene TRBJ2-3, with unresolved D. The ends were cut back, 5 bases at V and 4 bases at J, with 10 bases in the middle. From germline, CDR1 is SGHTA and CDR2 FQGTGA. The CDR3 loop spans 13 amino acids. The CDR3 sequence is CASSPVWSDTQYF. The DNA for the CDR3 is TGTGCCAGCAGCCCGGTGTGGTCAGATACGCAGTATTTT.

The CDR3 nucleotides are TGTGCCATCAGTGAGTCTCCCCGGGAGGGGGGCTATGGCTACACCTTC. This sequence encodes CAISESPREGGYGYTF. The gene calls are TRBV10-3 and TRBJ1-2; TRBD1 might be the D (6 bases). The germline V gene has CDR1 ENHRY and CDR2 SYGVKD. CDR3 length equals 16 residues. The V and J ends lost 0 bases and 4 bases respectively, with 15 bases between them.

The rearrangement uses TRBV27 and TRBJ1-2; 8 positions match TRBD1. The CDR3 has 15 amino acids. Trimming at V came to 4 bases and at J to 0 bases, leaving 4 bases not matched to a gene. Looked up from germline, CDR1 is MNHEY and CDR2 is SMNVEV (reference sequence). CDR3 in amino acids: CASSSLTGANYGYTF. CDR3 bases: TGTGCCAGCAGTTCCCTGACAGGGGCTAACTATGGCTACACCTTC.

CDR3 coding DNA: TGTGCCAGCCCGAAGGAGGGACAGAGCACAGATACGCAGTATTTT. Protein product: CASPKEGQSTDTQYF. This chain links TRBV2 with TRBJ2-3; tentatively, D is TRBD1 (7 bases). The CDR3 covers 15 residues. The V end was cut by 8 bases, the J end by 0 bases, with 15 bases between. Germline lookup yields CDR1 SNHLY and CDR2 FYNNEI.

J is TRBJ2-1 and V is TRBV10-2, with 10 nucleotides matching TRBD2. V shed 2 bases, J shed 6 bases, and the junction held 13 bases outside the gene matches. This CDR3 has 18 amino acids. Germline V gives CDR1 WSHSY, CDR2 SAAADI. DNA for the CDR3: TGCGCCAGCAGTGAGGGGGGGCTAGCGGGAGCTAGTGGCAATGAGCAGTTCTTC. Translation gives CASSEGGLAGASGNEQFF.

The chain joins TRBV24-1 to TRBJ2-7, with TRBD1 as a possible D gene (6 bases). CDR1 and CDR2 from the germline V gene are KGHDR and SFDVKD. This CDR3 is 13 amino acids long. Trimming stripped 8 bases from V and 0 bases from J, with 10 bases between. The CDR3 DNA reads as TGTGCCACCACAGGGGAGAGCTCCTACGAGCAGTACTTC. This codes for CATTGESSYEQYF.

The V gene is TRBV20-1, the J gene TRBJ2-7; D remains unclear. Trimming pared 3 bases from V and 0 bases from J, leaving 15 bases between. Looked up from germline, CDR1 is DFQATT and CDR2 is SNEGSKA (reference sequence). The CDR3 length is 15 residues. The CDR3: CSAREQLLGSYEQYF. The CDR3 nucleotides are TGCAGTGCTAGGGAACAGTTACTTGGCTCCTACGAGCAGTACTTC.

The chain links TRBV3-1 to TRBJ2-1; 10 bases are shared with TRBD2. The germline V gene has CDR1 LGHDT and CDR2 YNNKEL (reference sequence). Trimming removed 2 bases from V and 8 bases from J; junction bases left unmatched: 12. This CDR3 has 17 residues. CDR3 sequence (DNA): TGTGCCAGCAGCCAAATCCCGGCTAGCGGGAGTACTGATGAGCAGTTCTTC. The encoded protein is CASSQIPASGSTDEQFF.

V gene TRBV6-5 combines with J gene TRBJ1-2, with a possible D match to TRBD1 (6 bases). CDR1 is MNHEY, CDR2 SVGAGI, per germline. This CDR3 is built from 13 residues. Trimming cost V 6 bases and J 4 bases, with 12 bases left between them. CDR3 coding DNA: TGTGCCAGCAGGACGGCACAGGGCTATGGCTACACCTTC. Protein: CASRTAQGYGYTF.

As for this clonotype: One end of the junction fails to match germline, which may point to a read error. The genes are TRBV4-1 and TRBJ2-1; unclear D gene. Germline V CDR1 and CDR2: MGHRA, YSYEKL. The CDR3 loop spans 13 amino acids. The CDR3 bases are TGCGCCAGCAGCCAAGGGTTAGCCAATGGGCAGTTCTTC. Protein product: CASSQGLANGQFF.